Below are 2 T cell receptor beta chains sequenced from a single sample in a study of blood T cell repertoires in COVID-19. Produced via immunoSEQ multiplex PCR; TCRdb's table is partial and in-frame only. The sample has under 200,000 clones, approximately 88% seen once. The specimen sequenced was PBMCs or T cells enriched from blood (not recorded which). The receptor source for this set is an older woman who had recovered from COVID-19.

Turning to this clone: Other nucleotide sequences in the sample specify the same CDR3. The chain uses TRBV30 and TRBJ2-5; maybe TRBD2 (5 bases). The V and J ends lost 0 bases and 5 bases respectively, with 10 bases between them. Looked up from germline, CDR1 is GTSNPN and CDR2 is SVGIG (reference sequence). The CDR3 loop spans 13 amino acids. The CDR3 spells CAWSVRGRETQYF. CDR3 sequence (DNA): TGTGCCTGGAGTGTACGGGGAAGGGAGACCCAGTACTTC.

This clone has only a few counts. V is TRBV10-2 and J is TRBJ1-1; D is possibly TRBD1 (5 bases). CDR1 and CDR2 from the germline V gene are WSHSY and SAAADI. This CDR3 spans 12 amino acids. Trimming removed 6 bases at V and 7 bases at J, with 12 bases between. CDR3 DNA sequence: TGCGCCAGCAGACTCCTGGGGGGTGAAGCTTTCTTT. Amino acids: CASRLLGGEAFF.